This paragraph reports one TCR beta chain. A CD45RA-negative memory subset and a CD45RA+ naive subset were separated from the CD4+ cells. In the study's own analysis: Quality scores were absent from the junction-only immunoSEQ sequences, so filtering differed. TCRdb's copy holds only in-frame clones and misses some; the assay was immunoSEQ multiplex PCR. D and trimming were read from the DNA, whereas the V and J calls and clone size are those reported in that table. In the table there are some 1,600,000 clones, around 98% of which are singletons. This specimen comes from a study of shared clonotypes between healthy human individuals. Material: naive CD4+ T cells sorted from blood. The subset was: CD45RA+ positively selected. This receptor was obtained from a man between 25 and 39 years old in good health.

This CDR3 reads CASSAPGQGYYEQYF. In DNA, the CDR3 is TGTGCCAGTAGTGCGCCGGGACAGGGGTACTACGAGCAGTACTTC. This chain uses TRBV19 with TRBJ2-7, with TRBD1 matching over 10 bases. CDR1 is LNHDA, CDR2 SQIVND, per germline (reference sequence). V was clipped by 5 bases and J by 3 bases; unmatched bases: 7. There are 15 residues in the CDR3. Based on the CDR3 plus reference TRBV19 and TRBJ2-7, the full variable domain is DGGITQSPKYLFRKEGQNVTLSCEQNLNHDAMYWYRQDPGQGLRLIYYSQIVNDFQKGDIAEGYSVSREKKESFPLTVTSAQKNPTAFYLCASSAPGQGYYEQYFGPGTRLTVT.